A selection of T cell receptor beta chains follows, all from one sample in a study of T cells in localized non-small cell lung cancer. Profiled with immunoSEQ multiplex PCR; TCRdb holds only in-frame clones, not every one. This sample has more than 25,000 clones, with around 89% found just once. The sample was peripheral blood, taken before any cancer treatment. The receptors were sampled from a woman aged 35 to 70 with stage I lung adenocarcinoma. CDR3s include the opening cysteine and the closing phenylalanine or tryptophan. Fields, in order: CDR3 protein, CDR3 DNA, V gene, clone size, J gene, D gene. A D gene is named only where the DNA matches it firmly. The listing skips clone size in some rows; elsewhere it reads once, few, many or a size class.

CASSETRVDNEQFF | TGTGCCAGCAGTGAAACCCGAGTGGACAATGAGCAGTTCTTC | TRBV2 | - | TRBJ2-1 | -
CASSPLKTRGNQPQHF | TGTGCCAGCAGCCCCCTTAAAACCAGGGGCAATCAGCCCCAGCATTTT | TRBV5-8 | - | TRBJ1-5 | -
CASSLGTGGLYEQYF | TGTGCCAGCAGCTTAGGTACAGGGGGCCTCTACGAGCAGTACTTC | TRBV11-2 | - | TRBJ2-7 | TRBD1
CASSHSGTDGYTF | TGTGCCAGCAGCCATTCCGGGACAGATGGCTACACCTTC | TRBV7-3 | once | TRBJ1-2 | TRBD1
CASSYTLRDYYEQYF | TGTGCCAGCAGTTACACCCTACGGGATTACTACGAGCAGTACTTC | TRBV6-5 | - | TRBJ2-7 | -
CARSRGGRQETQYF | TGTGCCAGGTCCAGGGGCGGGAGGCAAGAGACCCAGTACTTC | TRBV2 | - | TRBJ2-5 | TRBD2
CASSPTGGPYGYTF | TGTGCCAGCAGCCCAACAGGGGGCCCCTATGGCTACACCTTC | TRBV7-2 | - | TRBJ1-2 | TRBD1
CASSLTPGPGTGELFF | TGCGCCAGCAGCCTCACCCCCGGGCCGGGGACAGGGGAGCTGTTTTTT | TRBV4-1 | - | TRBJ2-2 | -
CASILGGGLPSNEKLFF | TGTGCCAGCATATTGGGTGGGGGCCTCCCGAGTAATGAAAAACTGTTTTTT | TRBV28 | once | TRBJ1-4 | -
CASSDKPGGYGYTF | TGTGCCAGCAGTGACAAGCCAGGGGGATATGGCTACACCTTC | TRBV25-1 | - | TRBJ1-2 | TRBD1
CASSPRGQTNEKLFF | TGTGCCAGCTCACCCAGGGGTCAAACTAATGAAAAACTGTTTTTT | TRBV18 | - | TRBJ1-4 | -
CASSYSRTGDQPQHF | TGTGCCAGCAGTTACTCCCGGACAGGGGATCAGCCCCAGCATTTT | TRBV6-9 | - | TRBJ1-5 | TRBD1
CASSFLGLETDTQYF | TGTGCCAGCAGCTTCCTCGGACTAGAAACAGATACGCAGTATTTT | TRBV13 | - | TRBJ2-3 | TRBD2
CASSYPPPGQGDTEAFF | TGTGCCAGCAGCTACCCCCCTCCCGGCCAGGGGGACACTGAAGCTTTCTTT | TRBV6-8 | - | TRBJ1-1 | TRBD1
CASSLVSNTEAFF | TGTGCCAGCAGCTTGGTATCGAACACTGAAGCTTTCTTT | TRBV5-4 | few | TRBJ1-1 | -
CASSTTVNQPQHF | TGTGCCAGCAGTACGACAGTGAATCAGCCCCAGCATTTT | TRBV6-1 | - | TRBJ1-5 | -
CASDRGAPWKFF | TGTGCCAGCGATCGAGGGGCCCCTTGGAAGTTCTTC | TRBV2 | - | TRBJ2-1 | -
CASSEAGYDGYTF | TGTGCCAGCAGTGAAGCAGGGTACGATGGCTACACCTTC | TRBV6-5 | - | TRBJ1-2 | -
CAWSGGDTQYF | TGTGCCTGGAGTGGGGGAGATACGCAGTATTTT | TRBV30 | - | TRBJ2-3 | -
CASSLGYNEQFF | TGTGCCAGTAGTTTGGGATACAATGAGCAGTTCTTC | TRBV19 | - | TRBJ2-1 | -
CATSSPEEPQHF | TGTGCCACCAGCAGTCCTGAGGAGCCCCAGCATTTT | TRBV15 | - | TRBJ1-5 | -
CASSFRDRYNSPLHF | TGTGCCAGCAGTTTCCGGGACCGTTATAATTCACCCCTCCACTTT | TRBV2 | - | TRBJ1-6 | -
CASSSNGLDQTQYF | TGCGCCAGCAGCTCCAATGGACTAGATCAGACCCAGTACTTC | TRBV5-1 | once | TRBJ2-5 | TRBD2
CASTRTAMNTEAFF | TGTGCCAGCACTAGGACTGCAATGAACACTGAAGCTTTCTTT | TRBV6-1 | once | TRBJ1-1 | -
CAWDRDILSGYNSPLHF | TGTGCCTGGGACCGGGACATCCTAAGTGGATATAATTCACCCCTCCACTTT | TRBV30 | once | TRBJ1-6 | -
CASNGVGPSYEQYF | TGTGCCAGCAATGGGGTTGGACCCTCCTACGAGCAGTACTTC | TRBV28 | - | TRBJ2-7 | -
CASSFSEGSEQFF | TGTGCCAGCAGCTTTTCGGAGGGGTCTGAGCAGTTCTTC | TRBV11-2 | - | TRBJ2-1 | -
CASSLTGTEAFF | TGTGCCAGCAGTTTAACCGGGACTGAAGCTTTCTTT | TRBV28 | - | TRBJ1-1 | -
CATSRALEAGGQETQYF | TGTGCCACCAGCAGAGCGCTCGAAGCGGGAGGCCAAGAGACCCAGTACTTC | TRBV15 | - | TRBJ2-5 | TRBD2
CASSPRRLETQYF | TGTGCCAGCTCACCACGTAGGCTTGAGACCCAGTACTTC | TRBV18 | once | TRBJ2-5 | -
CASSLGGANEQFF | TGTGCCAGCAGCTTAGGGGGTGCCAATGAGCAGTTCTTC | TRBV7-3 | few | TRBJ2-1 | -
CASSLARQNTEAFF | TGTGCCAGCAGCTTAGCCCGACAGAACACTGAAGCTTTCTTT | TRBV7-8 | - | TRBJ1-1 | -
CASSTEGGPSSYNEQFF | TGTGCCAGCTCAACTGAGGGGGGACCGAGCTCCTACAATGAGCAGTTCTTC | TRBV18 | - | TRBJ2-1 | -
CASSLYGTNTGELFF | TGTGCCAGCAGCTTGTACGGGACGAACACCGGGGAGCTGTTTTTT | TRBV5-6 | - | TRBJ2-2 | -
CASTNRGNYGYTF | TGTGCCAGCACCAACAGGGGAAACTATGGCTACACCTTC | TRBV6-9 | - | TRBJ1-2 | TRBD1
CASSLYQGYEQYF | TGTGCCAGCAGCTTATACCAGGGATACGAGCAGTACTTC | TRBV7-3 | - | TRBJ2-7 | -
CASSPAQGSSYNEQFF | TGTGCCAGCAGCCCAGCACAGGGGAGCTCCTACAATGAGCAGTTCTTC | TRBV9 | - | TRBJ2-1 | TRBD1
CASSLGPSDTQYF | TGTGCCAGCAGCTTAGGGCCCTCAGATACGCAGTATTTT | TRBV7-9 | - | TRBJ2-3 | -
CASSFPTGKNTEAFF | TGTGCCAGCAGCTTCCCGACAGGGAAGAACACTGAAGCTTTCTTT | TRBV5-4 | - | TRBJ1-1 | TRBD1
CASSYLSGGFTDTQYF | TGTGCCAGCAGTTATCTTAGCGGGGGGTTCACAGATACGCAGTATTTT | TRBV6-5 | - | TRBJ2-3 | TRBD2
CASSQVGGGVDEQYF | TGTGCCAGCTCCCAGGTTGGAGGGGGCGTCGACGAGCAGTACTTC | TRBV11-2 | - | TRBJ2-7 | -
CASSLRQGETEAFF | TGTGCCAGCAGCCTCCGACAGGGGGAGACTGAAGCTTTCTTT | TRBV28 | - | TRBJ1-1 | TRBD1
CASSLSGSRNQHEQFF | TGTGCCAGCAGCTTATCGGGCTCCCGAAACCAGCATGAGCAGTTCTTC | TRBV7-2 | - | TRBJ2-1 | -
CAITEGGTGELFF | TGTGCCATCACCGAGGGAGGCACCGGGGAGCTGTTTTTT | TRBV10-3 | - | TRBJ2-2 | -
CASSGTLGTGELFF | TGTGCCAGCAGTGGAACTCTAGGGACCGGGGAGCTGTTTTTT | TRBV2 | - | TRBJ2-2 | -
CASSTTDTQYF | TGTGCCAGCAGCACCACAGATACGCAGTATTTT | TRBV7-2 | - | TRBJ2-3 | -
CASSRGGKADTQYF | TGTGCCAGTAGTAGGGGGGGAAAGGCAGATACGCAGTATTTT | TRBV19 | - | TRBJ2-3 | TRBD2
CASSISGANAYEQYF | TGTGCCAGTAGTATATCGGGGGCGAACGCATACGAGCAGTACTTC | TRBV19 | - | TRBJ2-7 | -
CASSFSRREPQHF | TGTGCCAGCAGTTTCTCCCGCCGGGAGCCCCAGCATTTT | TRBV28 | - | TRBJ1-5 | -
CASSLDPDTQYF | TGTGCCAGCAGCCTAGATCCAGATACGCAGTATTTT | TRBV7-9 | - | TRBJ2-3 | -